This T cell receptor (beta chain) originates from a study of shared clonotypes between healthy human individuals. Study as a whole: The people who gave samples were a couple of women and a few men aged 18 to 49.

Libraries were prepared by immunoSEQ multiplex PCR; TCRdb keeps only in-frame clonotypes and omits some of them. The table has around 2,000,000 clones, roughly 94% seen once; the top ten hold 0.1% to 0.15%. Partitioning of CD4+ cells yielded a CD45RA+ naive subset and a CD45RA-negative memory subset. Study-wide points: It was anticipated that sequencing depth would influence how many clonotypes donors shared. In having few donors, the study represented limited genetic and exposure-history diversity.

As for this clone: What it binds is not known.

Germline lookup yields CDR1 MNHEY and CDR2 SVGAGI. CDR3 length equals 14 residues. Trimming left V 7 bases short and J 1 base short, with 14 bases between. The clonotype was recovered from a man younger than 30 in good health. Material: naive CD4+ T cells sorted from blood. Subset: CD45RA+ positively selected. The gene calls are TRBV6-5 and TRBJ2-7; D is perhaps TRBD1 or TRBD2 (5 bases each). The CDR3 nucleotides are TGTGCCAGCAAATGGGGGAGTAATTCCTACGAGCAGTACTTC. Translation gives CASKWGSNSYEQYF.